Listed below are T cell receptor beta chains from one sample, sequenced in a study of regulatory T cells in long-lasting Graves disease. MiXCR, run by TCRdb on the multiplex PCR reads, gives a single entry per CDR3 protein. The table has around 500,000 distinct CDR3 sequences, around 15% seen once; the top ten hold roughly 25%. These records were also assigned to another study, of T cells in Graves' hyperthyroidism and ophthalmopathy.

Sequencing was performed on peripheral blood mononuclear cells (PBMCs), taken at new diagnosis, from a patient treated with antithyroid drugs. The source of these receptors is a woman aged 35-60 years with Graves disease. CDR3s include the opening cysteine and the closing phenylalanine or tryptophan. Fields, in order: J gene, clone size, D gene, V gene, CDR3 protein, CDR3 DNA. The D gene is left open where the match is weak. Rows give clone size only sometimes, using once, few, many, or a class for an expanded clone.

>TRBJ1-5|.|.|TRBV19
CASSPFGGDSNQPQHF
TGTGCCAGTAGTCCCTTTGGCGGGGATAGCAATCAGCCCCAGCATTTT
>TRBJ1-2|many|.|TRBV12-3/TRBV12-4
CASSLGPGIHLSYTF
TGTGCCAGCAGTTTAGGACCCGGCATTCACTTAAGCTACACCTTC
>TRBJ2-5|.|TRBD2|TRBV15
CATSRGGAGGETQYF
TGTGCCACCAGCAGAGGAGGGGCGGGGGGAGAGACCCAGTACTTC
>TRBJ1-1|.|.|TRBV18
CASSSLRLEDVEAFF
TGTGCCAGCTCATCACTCAGGTTAGAGGACGTTGAAGCTTTCTTT
>TRBJ2-5|many|TRBD2|TRBV27
CASRSLAGGYQETQYF
TGTGCCAGCAGATCTCTAGCGGGGGGCTATCAAGAGACCCAGTACTTC
>TRBJ1-4|few|TRBD1|TRBV4-1
CASSQDGTDLNEKLFF
TGCGCCAGCAGCCAAGACGGGACAGATCTTAATGAAAAACTGTTTTTT
>TRBJ1-1|few|.|TRBV14
CASTPGGVRNLGTEAFF
TGTGCCAGCACCCCGGGAGGGGTGAGAAACTTGGGCACTGAAGCTTTCTTT
>TRBJ2-7|.|.|TRBV7-8
CASSSSYARGKGNEQYF
TGTGCCAGCAGCTCGTCGTACGCGAGAGGGAAAGGGAACGAGCAGTACTTC
>TRBJ1-5|.|.|TRBV28
CASSLGKRRGGNQPQHF
TGTGCCAGCAGTTTGGGAAAGAGGAGGGGTGGCAATCAGCCCCAGCATTTT
>TRBJ2-2|many|TRBD1|TRBV3-1
CASSPGTGVGTGELFF
TGTGCCAGCAGCCCTGGGACAGGGGTTGGCACCGGGGAGCTGTTTTTT
>TRBJ2-1|few|.|TRBV7-9
CASAAGRYNEQFF
TGTGCCAGCGCGGCGGGGAGGTACAATGAGCAGTTCTTC
>TRBJ2-3|.|.|TRBV20-1
CSAKGGRSRTDTQYF
TGCAGTGCTAAAGGGGGGCGGAGCCGCACAGATACGCAGTATTTT
>TRBJ2-1|many|TRBD2|TRBV6-5
CASSYASGSSYNEQFF
TGTGCCAGCAGTTACGCTAGCGGGAGCTCCTACAATGAGCAGTTCTTC
>TRBJ1-1|.|.|TRBV20-1
CSASEQATHTEAFF
TGCAGTGCTAGTGAACAGGCGACACACACTGAAGCTTTCTTT
>TRBJ2-7|many|.|TRBV3-1
CASSTGVLKQYF
TGTGCCAGCAGCACCGGGGTTCTGAAGCAGTACTTC
>TRBJ2-2|few|TRBD2|TRBV12-3/TRBV12-4
CASSPERGGGFYTGELFF
TGTGCCAGCAGTCCCGAGAGGGGCGGGGGGTTTTACACCGGGGAGCTGTTTTTT
>TRBJ1-1|many|.|TRBV11-2
CASSSSPGLDLDTEAFF
TGTGCCAGCAGTTCGTCCCCGGGACTGGATTTGGACACTGAAGCTTTCTTT
>TRBJ1-1|many|.|TRBV3-1
CASSQEPSANTEAFF
TGTGCCAGCAGCCAAGAACCGTCTGCGAACACTGAAGCTTTCTTT
>TRBJ1-6|few|.|TRBV5-1
CASSLTGVTPLHF
TGCGCCAGCAGCTTGACGGGCGTAACACCCCTCCACTTT
>TRBJ1-5|many|TRBD1|TRBV2
CASKRTGGVGNQPQHF
TGTGCCAGCAAAAGGACAGGGGGCGTGGGCAATCAGCCCCAGCATTTT
>TRBJ1-4|few|.|TRBV6-2/TRBV6-3
CASSSGAKTSNEKLFF
TGTGCCAGCAGTTCCGGGGCGAAGACGAGCAATGAAAAACTGTTTTTT
>TRBJ1-2|many|.|TRBV2
CASSPTSGYTF
TGTGCCAGCAGCCCGACCTCGGGCTACACCTTC
>TRBJ2-2|few|TRBD1|TRBV3-1
CASSPGTGVIGELFF
TGTGCCAGCAGCCCCGGGACAGGGGTGATCGGGGAGCTGTTTTTT
>TRBJ1-2|many|.|TRBV11-2
CASRAPGGAWGYTF
TGTGCCAGCAGGGCCCCCGGAGGGGCTTGGGGCTACACCTTC
>TRBJ1-1|.|.|TRBV6-1
CASRKLRADTEAFF
TGTGCCAGCAGGAAACTGCGGGCCGACACTGAAGCTTTCTTT
>TRBJ1-1|many|.|TRBV7-9
CASSPPRAVTKEAFF
TGTGCCAGCAGCCCACCTAGGGCTGTAACGAAGGAAGCTTTCTTT